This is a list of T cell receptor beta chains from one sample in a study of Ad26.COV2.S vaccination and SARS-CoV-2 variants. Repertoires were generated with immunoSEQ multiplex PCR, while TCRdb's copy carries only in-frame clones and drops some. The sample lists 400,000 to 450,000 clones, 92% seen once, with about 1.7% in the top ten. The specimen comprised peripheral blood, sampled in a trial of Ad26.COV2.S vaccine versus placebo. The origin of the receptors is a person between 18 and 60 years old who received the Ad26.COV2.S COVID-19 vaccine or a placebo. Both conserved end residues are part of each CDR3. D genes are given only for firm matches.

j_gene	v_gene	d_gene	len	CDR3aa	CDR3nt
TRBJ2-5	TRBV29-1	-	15	CSTLGSEEYQETQYF	TGCAGCACTCTCGGTAGTGAAGAGTACCAAGAGACCCAGTACTTC
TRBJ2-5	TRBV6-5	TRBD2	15	CASSSGGGGLETQYF	TGTGCCAGCAGCTCGGGGGGAGGAGGGTTAGAGACCCAGTACTTC
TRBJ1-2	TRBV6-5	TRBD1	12	CASRGTGSGYTF	TGTGCCAGCAGAGGGACAGGGAGTGGCTACACCTTC
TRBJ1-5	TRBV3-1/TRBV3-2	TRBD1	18	CASPTDRGPENGNQPQHF	TGTGCCAGCCCCACGGACAGGGGGCCTGAGAATGGCAATCAGCCCCAGCATTTT
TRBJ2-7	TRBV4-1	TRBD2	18	CASSQDLGLAGGPAEQYF	TGCGCCAGCAGCCAAGATCTGGGACTAGCGGGGGGCCCCGCCGAGCAGTACTTC
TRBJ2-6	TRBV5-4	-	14	CASSSGSGANVLTF	TGTGCCAGCAGTTCGGGGTCTGGGGCCAACGTCCTGACTTTC
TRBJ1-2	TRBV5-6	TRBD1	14	CASSYGGTAYGYTF	TGTGCCAGCAGCTATGGGGGGACAGCCTATGGCTACACCTTC
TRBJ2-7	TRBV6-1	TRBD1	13	CASSETGFNEQYF	TGTGCCAGCAGTGAGACAGGGTTCAACGAGCAGTACTTC
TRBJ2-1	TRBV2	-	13	CASKSGGLNEQFF	TGTGCCAGCAAATCAGGGGGGTTGAATGAGCAGTTCTTC
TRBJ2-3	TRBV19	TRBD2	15	CASSIAGGSTDTQYF	TGTGCCAGTAGTATAGCGGGGGGGAGCACAGATACGCAGTATTTT
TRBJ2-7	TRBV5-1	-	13	CASSLVLGDEQYF	TGCGCCAGCAGCTTGGTGTTGGGTGACGAGCAGTACTTC